This T cell receptor beta chain was identified in a study of blood T cells in healthy people across ages. Sample donors were healthy Caucasian individuals that came from Russia, aged about 6 to 100. Primed by a sample-barcoded 5' primer and a J-beta primer mix, a second PCR proceeded for about 6 to 11 cycles. TCRdb redid the calling of the 5' RACE reads with MiXCR, one entry per CDR3 protein. Altogether over 1,300,000 distinct CDR3 sequences are present, approximately 59% being singletons, with the ten largest covering over 6.5%. General study results and limits: Possibly, changes in expanded clonotypes were confounded because donor CMV status was unknown.

Details on this clonotype: Its specificity is unknown.

The clonotype was recovered from a man aged 18 to 30 in good health. The specimen was blood.

The CDR3 DNA reads TGTGCCAGCAGCTTAGCGGGGGCGGGTTTTTACGAGCAGTACTTC. Its protein is CASSLAGAGFYEQYF. This chain connects TRBV11-2 to TRBJ2-7; D tentatively reads TRBD1 or TRBD2 (6 bases each). Trimming cost V 1 base and J 4 bases, with 14 bases left between them. This CDR3 spans 15 amino acids. Germline values: CDR1 SGHAT, CDR2 FQNNGV.